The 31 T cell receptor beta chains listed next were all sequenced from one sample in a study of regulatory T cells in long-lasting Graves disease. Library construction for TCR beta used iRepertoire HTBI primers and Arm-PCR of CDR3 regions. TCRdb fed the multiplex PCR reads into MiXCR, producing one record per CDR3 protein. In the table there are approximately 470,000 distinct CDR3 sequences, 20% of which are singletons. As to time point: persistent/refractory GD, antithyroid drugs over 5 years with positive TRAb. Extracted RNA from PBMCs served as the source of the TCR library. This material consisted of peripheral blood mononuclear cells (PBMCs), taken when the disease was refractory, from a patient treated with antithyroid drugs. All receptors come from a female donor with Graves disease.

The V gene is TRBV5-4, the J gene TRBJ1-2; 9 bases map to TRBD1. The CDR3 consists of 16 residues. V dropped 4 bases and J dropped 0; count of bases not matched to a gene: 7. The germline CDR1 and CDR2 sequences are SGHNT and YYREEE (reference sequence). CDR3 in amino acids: CASSRDREGANYGYTF. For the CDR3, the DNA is TGTGCCAGCAGCAGGGACAGGGAGGGGGCTAACTATGGCTACACCTTC.

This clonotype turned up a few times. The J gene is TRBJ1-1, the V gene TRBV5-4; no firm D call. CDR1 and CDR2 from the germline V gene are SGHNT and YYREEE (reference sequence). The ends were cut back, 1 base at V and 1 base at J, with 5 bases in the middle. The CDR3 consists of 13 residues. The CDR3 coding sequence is TGTGCCAGCAGCTTGATGAGGAACACTGAAGCTTTCTTT. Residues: CASSLMRNTEAFF.

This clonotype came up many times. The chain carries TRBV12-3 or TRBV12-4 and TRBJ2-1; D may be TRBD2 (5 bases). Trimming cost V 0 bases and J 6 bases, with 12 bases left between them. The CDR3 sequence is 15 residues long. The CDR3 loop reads CASSLAGEGRNEQFF. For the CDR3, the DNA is TGTGCCAGCAGTTTAGCAGGAGAGGGTCGCAATGAGCAGTTCTTC.

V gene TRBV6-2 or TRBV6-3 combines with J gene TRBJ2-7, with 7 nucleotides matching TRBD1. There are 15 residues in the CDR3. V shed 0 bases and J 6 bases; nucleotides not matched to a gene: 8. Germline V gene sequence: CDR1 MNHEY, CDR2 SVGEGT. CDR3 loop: CASSYSGQLPGEQYF. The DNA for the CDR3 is TGTGCCAGCAGTTACTCGGGACAGCTCCCCGGCGAGCAGTACTTC.

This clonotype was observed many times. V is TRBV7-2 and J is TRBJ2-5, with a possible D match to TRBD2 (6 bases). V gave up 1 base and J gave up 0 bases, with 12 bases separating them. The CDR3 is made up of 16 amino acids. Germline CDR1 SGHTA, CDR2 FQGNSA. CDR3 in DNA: TGTGCCAGCAGCTTAGTCGGAGGGAAGGACCAAGAGACCCAGTACTTC. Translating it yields CASSLVGGKDQETQYF. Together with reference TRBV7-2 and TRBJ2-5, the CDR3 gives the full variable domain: GAGVSQSPSNKVTEKGKDVELRCDPISGHTALYWYRQSLGQGLEFLIYFQGNSAPDKSGLPSDRFSAERTGGSVSTLTIQRTQQEDSAVYLCASSLVGGKDQETQYFGPGTRLLVL.

In DNA, the CDR3 is TGTGCCAGTAGTATGGACAGGTCCCAGCGGGGCTACACCTTC. Its protein is CASSMDRSQRGYTF. V is TRBV19 and J is TRBJ1-2; 7 positions match TRBD1. With 3 bases clipped from V and 8 bases from J, the junction kept 9 bases outside the gene matches. The CDR3 contains 14 residues. Per germline, CDR1 LNHDA and CDR2 SQIVND (reference sequence).

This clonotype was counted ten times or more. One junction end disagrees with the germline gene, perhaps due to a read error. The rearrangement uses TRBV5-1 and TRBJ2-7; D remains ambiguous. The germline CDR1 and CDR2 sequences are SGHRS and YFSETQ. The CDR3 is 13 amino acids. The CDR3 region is CASSLLPSYEQYF. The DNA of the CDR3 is TGTGCCAGCAGTTTACTCCCCTCCTACGAGCAGTACTTC.

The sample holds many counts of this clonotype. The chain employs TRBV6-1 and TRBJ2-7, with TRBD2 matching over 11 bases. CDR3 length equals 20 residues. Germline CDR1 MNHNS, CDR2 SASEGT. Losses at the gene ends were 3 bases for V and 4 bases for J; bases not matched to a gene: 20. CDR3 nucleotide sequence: TGTGCCAGCAGTGACCCCCGGCGGGTGGCTAGCGGGAGGTCGGCTTACGAGCAGTACTTC. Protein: CASSDPRRVASGRSAYEQYF.

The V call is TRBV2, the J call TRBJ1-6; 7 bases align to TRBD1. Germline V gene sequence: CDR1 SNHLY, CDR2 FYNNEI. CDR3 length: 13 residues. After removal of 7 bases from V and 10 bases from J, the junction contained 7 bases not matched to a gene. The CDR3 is CASTTGYGSPLHF. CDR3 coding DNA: TGTGCCAGCACGACAGGGTATGGATCACCCCTCCACTTT.

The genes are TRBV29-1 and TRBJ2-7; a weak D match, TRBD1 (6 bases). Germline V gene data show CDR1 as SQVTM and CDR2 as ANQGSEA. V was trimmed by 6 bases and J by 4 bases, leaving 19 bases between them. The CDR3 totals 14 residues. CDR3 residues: CSVRTALGGYEQYF. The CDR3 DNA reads TGCAGCGTCAGGACAGCCCTTGGGGGTTACGAGCAGTACTTC.

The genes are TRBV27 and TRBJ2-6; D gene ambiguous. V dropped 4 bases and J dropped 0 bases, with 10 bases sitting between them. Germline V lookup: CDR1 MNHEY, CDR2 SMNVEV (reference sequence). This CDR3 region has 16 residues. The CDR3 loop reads CASSSLLTSGANVLTF. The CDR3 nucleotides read TGTGCCAGCAGTTCGTTACTTACCTCTGGGGCCAACGTCCTGACTTTC.

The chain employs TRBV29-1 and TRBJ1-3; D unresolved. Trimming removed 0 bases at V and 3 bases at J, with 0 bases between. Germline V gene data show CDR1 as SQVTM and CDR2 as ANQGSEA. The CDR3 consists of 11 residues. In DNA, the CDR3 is TGCAGCGTTGAAGATGGAAACACCATATATTTT. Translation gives CSVEDGNTIYF.

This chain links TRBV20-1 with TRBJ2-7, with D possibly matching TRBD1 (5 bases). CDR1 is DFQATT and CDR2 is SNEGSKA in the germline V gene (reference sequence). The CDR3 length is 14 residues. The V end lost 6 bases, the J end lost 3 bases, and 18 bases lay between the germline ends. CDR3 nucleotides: TGCAGTGCCAGCCCTACAGGACCCATCTACGAGCAGTACTTC. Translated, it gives CSASPTGPIYEQYF.

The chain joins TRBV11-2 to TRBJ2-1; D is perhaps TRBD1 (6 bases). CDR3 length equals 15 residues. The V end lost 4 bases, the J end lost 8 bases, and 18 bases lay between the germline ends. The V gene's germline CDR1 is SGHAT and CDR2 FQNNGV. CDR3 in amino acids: CASSSETDSQYEQFF. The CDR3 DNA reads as TGTGCCAGCAGCTCCGAGACGGACAGTCAATATGAGCAGTTCTTC. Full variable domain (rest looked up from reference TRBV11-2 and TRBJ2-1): EAGVAQSPRYKIIEKRQSVAFWCNPISGHATLYWYQQILGQGPKLLIQFQNNGVVDDSQLPKDRFSAERLKGVDSTLKIQPAKLEDSAVYLCASSSETDSQYEQFFGPGTRLTVL.

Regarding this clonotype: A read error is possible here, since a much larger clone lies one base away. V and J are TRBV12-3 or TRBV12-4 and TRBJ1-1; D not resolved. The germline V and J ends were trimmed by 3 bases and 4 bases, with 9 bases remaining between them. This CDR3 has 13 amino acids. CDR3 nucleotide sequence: TGTGCCAGCAGTTTCGCGGGGTTCACTGAAGCTTTCTTT. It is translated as CASSFAGFTEAFF.

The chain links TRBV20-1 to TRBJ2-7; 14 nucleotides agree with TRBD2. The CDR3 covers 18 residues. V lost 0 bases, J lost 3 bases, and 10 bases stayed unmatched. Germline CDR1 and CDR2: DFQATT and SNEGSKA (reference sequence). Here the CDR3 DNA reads TGCAGTGCTAGAGACCTGACTAGCGGGAGGGCTTCTCACTACGAGCAGTACTTC. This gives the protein CSARDLTSGRASHYEQYF.

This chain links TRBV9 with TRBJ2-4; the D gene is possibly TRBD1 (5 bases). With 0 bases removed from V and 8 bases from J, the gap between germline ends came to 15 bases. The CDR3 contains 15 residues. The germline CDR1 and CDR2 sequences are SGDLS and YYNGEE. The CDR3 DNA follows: TGTGCCAGCAGCGTAGAGGGCAGGGTTGGGGACATTCAGTACTTC. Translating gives CASSVEGRVGDIQYF.

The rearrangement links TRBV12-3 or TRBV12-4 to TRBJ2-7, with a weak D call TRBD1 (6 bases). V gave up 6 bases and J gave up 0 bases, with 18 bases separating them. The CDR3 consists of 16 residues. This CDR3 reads CASSKITGSDSYEQYF. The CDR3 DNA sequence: TGTGCCAGCAGCAAAATCACAGGGAGTGACTCCTACGAGCAGTACTTC.

The CDR3 DNA sequence: TGCAGCGTTCATTTCAAGGCGACCGGGGAGCTGTTTTTT. This translates into CSVHFKATGELFF. The rearrangement uses TRBV29-1 and TRBJ2-2; D is unresolved. This CDR3 is built from 13 residues. Trimming took 5 bases from V and 5 from J, leaving 12 bases between them. Germline loops: CDR1 SQVTM, CDR2 ANQGSEA.

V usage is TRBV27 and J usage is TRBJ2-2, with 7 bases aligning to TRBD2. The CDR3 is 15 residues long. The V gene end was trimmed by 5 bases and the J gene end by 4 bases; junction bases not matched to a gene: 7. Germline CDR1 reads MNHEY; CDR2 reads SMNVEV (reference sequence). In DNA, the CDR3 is TGTGCCAGCAGTATGACTAGCTCAGTCACCGGGGAGCTGTTTTTT. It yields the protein CASSMTSSVTGELFF.

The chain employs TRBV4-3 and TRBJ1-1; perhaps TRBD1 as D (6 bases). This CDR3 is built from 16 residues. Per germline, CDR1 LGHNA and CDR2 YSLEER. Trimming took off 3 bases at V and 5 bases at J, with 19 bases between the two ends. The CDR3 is CASSHRAGGGRTEAFF. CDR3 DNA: TGCGCCAGCAGCCATCGAGCCGGCGGGGGGCGGACTGAAGCTTTCTTT.

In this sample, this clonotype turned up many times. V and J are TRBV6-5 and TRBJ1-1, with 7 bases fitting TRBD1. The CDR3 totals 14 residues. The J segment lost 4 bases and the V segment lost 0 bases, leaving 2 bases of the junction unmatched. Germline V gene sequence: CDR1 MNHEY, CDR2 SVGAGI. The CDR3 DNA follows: TGTGCCAGCAGTTACTCGAACAGGGGCACTGAAGCTTTCTTT. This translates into CASSYSNRGTEAFF.

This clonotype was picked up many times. CDR3 amino acids: CASEGGRGQYF. The DNA of the CDR3 is TGTGCCAGTGAAGGCGGGCGGGGGCAGTACTTC. The genes are TRBV2 and TRBJ2-7; maybe TRBD2 (6 bases). This CDR3 contains 11 residues. Germline CDR1 SNHLY, CDR2 FYNNEI. V gave up 9 bases and J gave up 9 bases, with 15 bases separating them.

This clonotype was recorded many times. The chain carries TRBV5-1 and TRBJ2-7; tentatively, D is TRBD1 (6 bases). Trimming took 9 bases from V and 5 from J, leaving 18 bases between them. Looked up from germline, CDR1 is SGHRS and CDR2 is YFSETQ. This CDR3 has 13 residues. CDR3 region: CAIEGDVTDEQYF. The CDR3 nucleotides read TGCGCCATTGAGGGGGACGTCACCGACGAGCAGTACTTC.

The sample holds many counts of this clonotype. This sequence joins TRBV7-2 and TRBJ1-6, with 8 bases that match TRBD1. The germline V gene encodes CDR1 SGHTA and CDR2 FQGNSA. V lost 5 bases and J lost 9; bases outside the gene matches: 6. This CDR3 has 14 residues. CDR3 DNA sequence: TGTGCCAGCAGCCAGACAGGGGCCGGTTCACCCCTCCACTTT. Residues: CASSQTGAGSPLHF.

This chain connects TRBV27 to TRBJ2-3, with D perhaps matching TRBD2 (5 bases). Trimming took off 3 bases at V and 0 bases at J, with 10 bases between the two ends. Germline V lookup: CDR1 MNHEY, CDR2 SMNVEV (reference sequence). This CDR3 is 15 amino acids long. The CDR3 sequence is CASSFIGESTDTQYF. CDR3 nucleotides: TGTGCCAGCAGTTTTATTGGGGAGAGCACAGATACGCAGTATTTT.

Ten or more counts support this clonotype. This CDR3 is CAISERVLVETQYF. CDR3 nucleotide sequence: TGTGCCATCAGTGAACGGGTCCTTGTGGAGACCCAGTACTTC. This chain joins TRBV10-3 and TRBJ2-5; the D is unclear. Germline V lookup: CDR1 ENHRY, CDR2 SYGVKD. CDR3 length equals 14 residues. Trimming took 3 bases from V and 5 from J, leaving 13 bases between them.

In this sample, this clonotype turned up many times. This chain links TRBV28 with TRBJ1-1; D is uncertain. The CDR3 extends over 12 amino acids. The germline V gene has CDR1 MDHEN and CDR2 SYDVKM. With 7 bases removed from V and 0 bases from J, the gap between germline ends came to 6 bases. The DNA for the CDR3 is TGTGCCAGCATTTCACTGAACACTGAAGCTTTCTTT. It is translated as CASISLNTEAFF.

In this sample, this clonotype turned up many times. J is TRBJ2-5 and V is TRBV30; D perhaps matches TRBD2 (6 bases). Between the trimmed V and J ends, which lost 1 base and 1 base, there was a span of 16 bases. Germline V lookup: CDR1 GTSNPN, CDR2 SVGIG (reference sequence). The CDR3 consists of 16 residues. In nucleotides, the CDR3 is TGTGCCTGGAGTGGGGGGGTTTGGGCGACCCAAGAGACCCAGTACTTC. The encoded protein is CAWSGGVWATQETQYF. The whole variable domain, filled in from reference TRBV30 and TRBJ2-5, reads SQTIHQWPATLVQPVGSPLSLECTVEGTSNPNLYWYRQAAGRGLQLLFYSVGIGQISSEVPQNLSASRPQDRQFILSSKKLLLSDSGFYLCAWSGGVWATQETQYFGPGTRLLVL.

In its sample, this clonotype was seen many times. CDR3 amino acids: CASSGDTANTGELFF. DNA of the CDR3: TGTGCCAGCAGTGGGGACACCGCGAACACCGGGGAGCTGTTTTTT. This chain uses TRBV2 with TRBJ2-2; tentatively, D is TRBD1 (6 bases). The CDR3 is made up of 15 amino acids. The germline V and J ends were trimmed by 4 bases and 0 bases, with 9 bases remaining between them. Germline V gene sequence: CDR1 SNHLY, CDR2 FYNNEI.

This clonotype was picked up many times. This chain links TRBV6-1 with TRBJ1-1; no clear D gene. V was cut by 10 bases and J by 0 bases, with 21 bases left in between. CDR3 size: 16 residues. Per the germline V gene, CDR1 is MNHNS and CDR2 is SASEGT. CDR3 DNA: TGTGCCACCGAACTAAATTGGGGTGACATGAACACTGAAGCTTTCTTT. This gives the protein CATELNWGDMNTEAFF.